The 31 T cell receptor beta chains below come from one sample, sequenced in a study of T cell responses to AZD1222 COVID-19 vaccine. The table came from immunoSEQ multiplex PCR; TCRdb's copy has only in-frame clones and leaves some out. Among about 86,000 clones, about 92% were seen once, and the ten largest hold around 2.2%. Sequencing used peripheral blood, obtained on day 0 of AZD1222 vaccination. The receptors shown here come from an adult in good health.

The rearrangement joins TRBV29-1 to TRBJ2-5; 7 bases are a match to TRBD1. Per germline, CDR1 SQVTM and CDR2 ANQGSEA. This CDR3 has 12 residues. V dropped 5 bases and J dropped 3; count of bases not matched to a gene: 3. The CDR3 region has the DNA TGCAGCGTTAATACAGGGGAAGAGACCCAGTACTTC. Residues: CSVNTGEETQYF.

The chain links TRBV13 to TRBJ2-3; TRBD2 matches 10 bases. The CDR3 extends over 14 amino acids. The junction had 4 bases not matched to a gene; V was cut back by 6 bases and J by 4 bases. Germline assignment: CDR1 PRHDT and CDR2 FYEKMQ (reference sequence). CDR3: CASSGLAGADTQYF. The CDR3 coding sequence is TGTGCCAGCAGTGGCCTAGCGGGAGCAGATACGCAGTATTTT.

The CDR3 here is CASSDLQNTEAFF. In DNA form, the CDR3 reads TGTGCCAGCAGTGACCTACAGAACACTGAAGCTTTCTTT. The rearrangement uses TRBV6-1 and TRBJ1-1; D remains ambiguous. The length of the CDR3 is 13 residues. V was cut by 3 bases and J by 1 base, with 6 bases left in between. Germline CDR1 and CDR2: MNHNS and SASEGT.

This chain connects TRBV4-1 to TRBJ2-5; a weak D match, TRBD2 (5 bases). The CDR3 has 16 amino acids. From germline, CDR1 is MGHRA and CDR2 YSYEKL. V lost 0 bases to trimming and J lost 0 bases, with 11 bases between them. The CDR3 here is CASSQDWRPDQETQYF. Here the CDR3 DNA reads TGCGCCAGCAGCCAAGATTGGAGGCCGGACCAAGAGACCCAGTACTTC.

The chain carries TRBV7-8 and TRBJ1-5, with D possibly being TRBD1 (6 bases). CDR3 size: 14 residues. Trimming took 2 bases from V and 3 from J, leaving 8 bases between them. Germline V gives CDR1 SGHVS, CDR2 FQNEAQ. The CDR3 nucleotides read TGTGCCAGCAGCTTACACAGGGACAATCAGCCCCAGCATTTT. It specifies CASSLHRDNQPQHF.

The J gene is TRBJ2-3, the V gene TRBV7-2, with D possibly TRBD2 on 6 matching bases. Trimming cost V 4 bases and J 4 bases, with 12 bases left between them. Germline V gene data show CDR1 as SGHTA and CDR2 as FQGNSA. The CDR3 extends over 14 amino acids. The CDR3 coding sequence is TGTGCCAGCAGCTATACTAGCAGGGCAGATACGCAGTATTTT. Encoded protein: CASSYTSRADTQYF. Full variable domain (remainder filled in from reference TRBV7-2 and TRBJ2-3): GAGVSQSPSNKVTEKGKDVELRCDPISGHTALYWYRQSLGQGLEFLIYFQGNSAPDKSGLPSDRFSAERTGGSVSTLTIQRTQQEDSAVYLCASSYTSRADTQYFGPGTRLTVL.

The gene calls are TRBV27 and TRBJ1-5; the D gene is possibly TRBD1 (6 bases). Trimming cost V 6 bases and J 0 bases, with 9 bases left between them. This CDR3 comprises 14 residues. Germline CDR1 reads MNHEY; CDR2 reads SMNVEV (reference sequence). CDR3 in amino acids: CASRGTNSNQPQHF. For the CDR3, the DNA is TGTGCCAGCAGAGGGACAAATAGCAATCAGCCCCAGCATTTT.

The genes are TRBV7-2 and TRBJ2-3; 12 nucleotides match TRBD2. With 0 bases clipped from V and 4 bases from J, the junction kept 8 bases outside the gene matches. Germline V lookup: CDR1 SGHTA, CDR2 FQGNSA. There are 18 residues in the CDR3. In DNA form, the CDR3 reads TGTGCCAGCAGCTTAGCTCCTAGCGGGAGGGCAGGGGCAGATACGCAGTATTTT. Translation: CASSLAPSGRAGADTQYF.

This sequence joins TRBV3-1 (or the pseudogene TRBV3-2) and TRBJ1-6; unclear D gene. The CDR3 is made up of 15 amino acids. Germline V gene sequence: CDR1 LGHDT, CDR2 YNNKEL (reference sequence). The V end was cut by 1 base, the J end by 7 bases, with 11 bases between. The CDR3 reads CASSQGSGANSPLHF. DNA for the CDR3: TGTGCCAGCAGCCAAGGATCGGGAGCAAATTCACCCCTCCACTTT.

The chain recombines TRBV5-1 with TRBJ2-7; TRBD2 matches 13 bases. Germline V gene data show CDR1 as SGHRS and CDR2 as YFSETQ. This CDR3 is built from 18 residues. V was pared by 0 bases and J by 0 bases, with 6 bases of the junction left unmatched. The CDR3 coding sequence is TGCGCCAGCAGCTTGGAGGGGACTAGCGGGGTTAGCTCCTACGAGCAGTACTTC. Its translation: CASSLEGTSGVSSYEQYF.

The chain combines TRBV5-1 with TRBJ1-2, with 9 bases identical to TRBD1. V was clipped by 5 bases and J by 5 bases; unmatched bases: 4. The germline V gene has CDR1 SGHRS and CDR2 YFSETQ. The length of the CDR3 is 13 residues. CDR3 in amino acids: CASSGTGIYGYTF. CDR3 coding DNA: TGCGCCAGCAGTGGGACAGGGATTTATGGCTACACCTTC.

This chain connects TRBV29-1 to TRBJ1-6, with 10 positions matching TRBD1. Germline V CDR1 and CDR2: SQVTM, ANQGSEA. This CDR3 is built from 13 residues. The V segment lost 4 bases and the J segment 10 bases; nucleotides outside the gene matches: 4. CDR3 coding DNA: TGCAGCGTTGGGGGGACAGGGGACTCACCCCTCCACTTT. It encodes CSVGGTGDSPLHF.

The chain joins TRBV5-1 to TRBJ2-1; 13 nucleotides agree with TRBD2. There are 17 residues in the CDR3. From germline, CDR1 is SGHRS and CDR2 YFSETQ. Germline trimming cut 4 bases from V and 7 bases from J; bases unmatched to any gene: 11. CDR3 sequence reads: CASSKGLAGDMWNEQFF. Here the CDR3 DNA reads TGCGCCAGCAGCAAAGGACTAGCGGGAGATATGTGGAATGAGCAGTTCTTC.

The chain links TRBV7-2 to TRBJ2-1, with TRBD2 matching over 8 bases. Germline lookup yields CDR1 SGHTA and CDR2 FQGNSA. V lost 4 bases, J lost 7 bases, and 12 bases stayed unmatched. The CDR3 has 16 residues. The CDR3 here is CASSSSSSGRRNEQFF. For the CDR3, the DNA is TGTGCCAGCAGCTCCTCCTCCAGCGGGAGAAGGAATGAGCAGTTCTTC.

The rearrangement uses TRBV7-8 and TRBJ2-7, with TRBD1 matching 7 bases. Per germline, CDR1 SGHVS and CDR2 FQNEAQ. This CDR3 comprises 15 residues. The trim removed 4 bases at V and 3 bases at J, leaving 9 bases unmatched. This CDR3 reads CASSSQDRVDYEQYF. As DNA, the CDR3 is TGTGCCAGCAGCTCTCAAGACAGGGTGGACTACGAGCAGTACTTC. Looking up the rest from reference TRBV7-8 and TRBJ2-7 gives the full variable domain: GAGVSQSPRYKVAKRGQDVALRCDPISGHVSLFWYQQALGQGPEFLTYFQNEAQLDKSGLPSDRFFAERPEGSVSTLKIQRTQQEDSAVYLCASSSQDRVDYEQYFGPGTRLTVT.

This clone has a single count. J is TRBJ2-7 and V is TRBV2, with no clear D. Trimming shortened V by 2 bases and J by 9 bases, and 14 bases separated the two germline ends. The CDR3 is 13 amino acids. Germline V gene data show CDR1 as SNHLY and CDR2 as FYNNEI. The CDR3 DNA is TGTGCCAGCAGTGAAACCATTGCCGGTCGGCAGTACTTC. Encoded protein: CASSETIAGRQYF.

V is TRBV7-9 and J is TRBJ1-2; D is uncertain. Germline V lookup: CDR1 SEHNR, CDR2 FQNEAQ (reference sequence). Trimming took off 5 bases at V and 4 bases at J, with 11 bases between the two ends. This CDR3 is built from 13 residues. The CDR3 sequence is CASSRRGIYGYTF. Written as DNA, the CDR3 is TGTGCCAGCAGCCGCCGGGGAATCTATGGCTACACCTTC.

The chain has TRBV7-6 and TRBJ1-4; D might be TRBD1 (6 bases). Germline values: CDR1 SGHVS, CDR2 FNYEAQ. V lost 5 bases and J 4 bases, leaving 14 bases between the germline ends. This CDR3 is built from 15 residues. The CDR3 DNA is TGTGCCAGCAGCCCCCTGGGGACAAGTAATGAAAAACTGTTTTTT. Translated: CASSPLGTSNEKLFF.

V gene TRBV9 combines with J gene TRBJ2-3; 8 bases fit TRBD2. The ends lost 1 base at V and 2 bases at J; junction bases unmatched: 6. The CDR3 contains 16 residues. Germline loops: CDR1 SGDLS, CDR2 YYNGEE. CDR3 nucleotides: TGTGCCAGCAGCGTACTAAGTAGCGGGGTCACAGATACGCAGTATTTT. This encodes CASSVLSSGVTDTQYF. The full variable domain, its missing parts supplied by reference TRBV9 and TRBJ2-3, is DSGVTQTPKHLITATGQRVTLRCSPRSGDLSVYWYQQSLDQGLQFLIQYYNGEERAKGNILERFSAQQFPDLHSELNLSSLELGDSALYFCASSVLSSGVTDTQYFGPGTRLTVL.

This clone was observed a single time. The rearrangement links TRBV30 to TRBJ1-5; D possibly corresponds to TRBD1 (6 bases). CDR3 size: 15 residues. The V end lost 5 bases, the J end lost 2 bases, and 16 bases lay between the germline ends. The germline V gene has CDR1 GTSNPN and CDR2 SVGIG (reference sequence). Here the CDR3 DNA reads TGTGCCTGGTCCCCTCAGGGGCTTGGCAATCAGCCCCAGCATTTT. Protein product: CAWSPQGLGNQPQHF.

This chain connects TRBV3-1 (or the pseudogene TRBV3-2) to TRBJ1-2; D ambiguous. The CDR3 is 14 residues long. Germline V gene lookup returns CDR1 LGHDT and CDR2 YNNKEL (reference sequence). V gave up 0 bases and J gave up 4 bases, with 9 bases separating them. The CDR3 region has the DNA TGTGCCAGCAGCCAAGATCTAGGTACCTATGGCTACACCTTC. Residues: CASSQDLGTYGYTF.

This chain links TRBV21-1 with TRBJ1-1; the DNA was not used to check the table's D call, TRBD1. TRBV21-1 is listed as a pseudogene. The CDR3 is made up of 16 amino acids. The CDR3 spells CASSKGRQGLNTEAFF. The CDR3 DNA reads TGTGCCAGCAGCAAAGGTAGACAGGGCTTGAACACTGAAGCTTTCTTT.

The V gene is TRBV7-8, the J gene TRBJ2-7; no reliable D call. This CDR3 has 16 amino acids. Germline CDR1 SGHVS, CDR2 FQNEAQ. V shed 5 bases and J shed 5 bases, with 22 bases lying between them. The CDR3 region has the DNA TGTGCCAGCAGCCCCCAAAGGGTATTACGGTACCACGAGCAGTACTTC. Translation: CASSPQRVLRYHEQYF. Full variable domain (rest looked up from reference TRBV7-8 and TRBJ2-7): GAGVSQSPRYKVAKRGQDVALRCDPISGHVSLFWYQQALGQGPEFLTYFQNEAQLDKSGLPSDRFFAERPEGSVSTLKIQRTQQEDSAVYLCASSPQRVLRYHEQYFGPGTRLTVT.

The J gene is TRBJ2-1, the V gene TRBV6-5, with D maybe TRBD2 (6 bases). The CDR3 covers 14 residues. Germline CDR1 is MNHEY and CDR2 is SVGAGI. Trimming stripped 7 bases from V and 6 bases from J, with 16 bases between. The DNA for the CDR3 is TGTGCCAGCACCCCAACCCTCGGGGGCAATGAGCAGTTCTTC. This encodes CASTPTLGGNEQFF.

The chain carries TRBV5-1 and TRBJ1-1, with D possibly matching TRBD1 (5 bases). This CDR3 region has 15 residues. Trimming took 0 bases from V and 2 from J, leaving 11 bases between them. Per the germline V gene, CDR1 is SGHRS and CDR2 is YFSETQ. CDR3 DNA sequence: TGCGCCAGCAGCTTGGGTGCTCAGGGCAACACTGAAGCTTTCTTT. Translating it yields CASSLGAQGNTEAFF.

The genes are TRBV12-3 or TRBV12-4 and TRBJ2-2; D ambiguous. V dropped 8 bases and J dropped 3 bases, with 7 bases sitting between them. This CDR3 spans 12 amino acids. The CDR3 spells CASSPDTGELFF. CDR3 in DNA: TGTGCCAGCTCACCGGACACCGGGGAGCTGTTTTTT.

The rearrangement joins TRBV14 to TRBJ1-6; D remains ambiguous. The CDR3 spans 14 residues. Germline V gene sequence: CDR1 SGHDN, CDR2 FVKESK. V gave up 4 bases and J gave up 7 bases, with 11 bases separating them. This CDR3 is CASSRFRQNSPLHF. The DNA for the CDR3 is TGTGCCAGCAGCCGGTTTAGACAAAATTCACCCCTCCACTTT.

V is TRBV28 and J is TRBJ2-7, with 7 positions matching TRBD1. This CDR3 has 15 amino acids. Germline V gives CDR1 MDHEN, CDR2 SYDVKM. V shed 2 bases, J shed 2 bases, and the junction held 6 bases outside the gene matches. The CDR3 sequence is CASSLMRGPTYEQYF. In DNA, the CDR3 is TGTGCCAGCAGTTTAATGAGGGGGCCTACCTACGAGCAGTACTTC. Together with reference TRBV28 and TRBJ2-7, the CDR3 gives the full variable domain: DVKVTQSSRYLVKRTGEKVFLECVQDMDHENMFWYRQDPGLGLRLIYFSYDVKMKEKGDIPEGYSVSREKKERFSLILESASTNQTSMYLCASSLMRGPTYEQYFGPGTRLTVT.

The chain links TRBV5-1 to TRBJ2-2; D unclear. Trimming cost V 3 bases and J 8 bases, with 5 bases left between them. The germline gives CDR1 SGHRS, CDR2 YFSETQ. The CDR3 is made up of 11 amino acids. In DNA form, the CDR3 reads TGCGCCAGCAGCTCCTTGGGGGAGCTGTTTTTT. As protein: CASSSLGELFF.

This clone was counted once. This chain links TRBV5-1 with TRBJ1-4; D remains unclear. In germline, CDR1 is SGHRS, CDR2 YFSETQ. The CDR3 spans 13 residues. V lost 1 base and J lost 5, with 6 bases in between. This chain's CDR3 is CASSLKENEKLFF. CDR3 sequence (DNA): TGCGCCAGCAGCTTGAAAGAAAATGAAAAACTGTTTTTT.

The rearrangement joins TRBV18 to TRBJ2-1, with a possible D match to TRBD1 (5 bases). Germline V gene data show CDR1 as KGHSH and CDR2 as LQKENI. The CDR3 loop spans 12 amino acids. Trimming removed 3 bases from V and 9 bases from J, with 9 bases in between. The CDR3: CASSPRRGEQFF. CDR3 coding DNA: TGTGCCAGCTCACCCCGAAGGGGTGAGCAGTTCTTC.